This T cell receptor (beta chain) was documented in a study of blood T cell repertoires in COVID-19. This clone was picked up one time. The CDR3 contains 14 residues. V lost 2 bases to trimming and J lost 5 bases, with 14 bases between them. Germline CDR1 and CDR2: SGHKS and YYEKEE (reference sequence). TCRdb keeps only in-frame clones here, not all; method: immunoSEQ multiplex PCR. The sample records about 300,000 clones, approximately 90% being singletons. The sequence was collected from a woman between 25 and 40 years old with COVID-19, enrolled during active disease. The sequenced material came from peripheral blood. The chain couples TRBV5-5 to TRBJ2-7; the D gene is possibly TRBD1 (5 bases). This chain's CDR3 is CASSFLQVDDEQYF. In DNA, the CDR3 is TGTGCCAGCAGCTTTCTACAGGTTGATGACGAGCAGTACTTC. The full variable domain, with the rest looked up from reference TRBV5-5 and TRBJ2-7, is DAGVTQSPTHLIKTRGQQVTLRCSPISGHKSVSWYQQVLGQGPQFIFQYYEKEERGRGNFPDRFSARQFPNYSSELNVNALLLGDSALYLCASSFLQVDDEQYFGPGTRLTVT.